This TCR beta chain is from a study of cytomegalovirus exposure and HLA in healthy donors (dated by TCRdb to between 2016 and 2019). Regarding the research as a whole: An earlier analysis of 587 of the donors reported approximately 260 Gb of sequence data and around 120 million unique TCR beta sequences obtained from roughly 170 million T cells. To predict cytomegalovirus infection status, the study combined high-throughput TCR immunosequencing, statistical association of individual TCRs with disease status, and machine learning. Roughly 310 gigabases of sequencing data and around 87 million unique TCR sequences were included in an early release covering roughly 600 HLA-typed donors. Using immunosequencing, the study profiled T cell repertoires from fewer than 700 subjects and related those repertoires to cytomegalovirus serostatus. To study patterns of TCR occurrence, a later analysis re-analyzed previously published TCR beta repertoires from hundreds of donors and added high-resolution HLA genotyping. A separate validation cohort of over a hundred different subjects was used in addition to the 666-subject first cohort. Typing coverage differed by locus: A, B, C, DRB1 and DQB1 were typed in about 620-640 donors, DQA1 in approximately 520, DPA1 in some 610, and DPB1 in 450 to 490. In an earlier analysis of a few hundred of the donors, high-throughput TCR beta sequencing was used to judge whether each TCR beta V gene segment behaved as functional or pseudogenic. HLA typing included class I and class II loci at four-digit resolution. All discovery cohort repertoires had been generated on a single sequencing platform. The genetic ancestry cluster associated with self-reported Caucasian donors included about 84% of the roughly 360 genotyped donors. Among under 450 genotyped donors of the cohort, an average of about 240,000 unique TCR beta nucleotide sequences were sequenced per donor, roughly 18% of them non-productive. Donor age, sex, ethnicity and CMV serostatus were compiled together with the repertoire data. Rather than drawing on any new phenotypic data, the later analysis identified candidate immune exposures from TCR beta sequences and the way those sequences occurred across donors. Because of strong linkage in the cohort, a handful of DR-DQ haplotypes were treated as single units for association and clustering. A later genetic analysis took genome-wide SNP genotypes for about 55% of the roughly 670 donors and used that subset as a discovery cohort. The study aimed to test whether cataloging public T cell receptors could reveal signatures of past pathogen exposure.

CDR1 and CDR2 (MNHEY, SMNVEV) derive from the germline V gene (reference sequence). Clipping removes 5 bases from V and 7 bases from J, with 14 as the unmatched junction base count. Reading from cysteine to phenylalanine, the CDR3 counts 16 amino acids. Only the CDR3 region is kept as DNA, spanning 48 bases read in frame from base 1. General findings and caveats noted by the study authors: In this cohort, only TCR beta chains were sequenced, and detectable features were limited by the absence of alpha or paired-chain data. The sequencing pipeline was judged likely to have produced a cluster of highly shared sequence variants as a technical artifact. In a later analysis, HLA-associated TCR beta chains were found to be more clonally expanded and to have lower generation probabilities than equally common non-associated chains. A further reported finding was that TCR beta sequences accurately predicted the HLA-A and HLA-B alleles for most subjects in the first cohort. Specific HLA alleles were associated with about 17,000 TCR beta sequences at a false discovery rate of 0.05 in a later analysis. The authors suggested that the approach could potentially be extended to other disease states and immunological phenotypes. Sequencing depth was assumed to be roughly uniform across donors in the presence/absence analyses, though that assumption may not hold. According to a later genetic analysis, donors in an Asian-associated ancestry cluster had fewer N-insertions in productive TCRs than the approximately 700-donor mean. In a later analysis, TCR association rates were found to vary across HLA loci, with the most associated TCRs seen for DRB1 alleles and the fewest for HLA-C alleles. Some IMGT-functional V segments, including TRBV6-2 and TRBV6-3, could not be distinguished by the 87-base-pair reads and were therefore excluded. An association between a missense DCLRE1C variant and V-gene and J-gene trimming of TCR beta chains was found in a later genetic analysis and replicated in an independent cohort. In both the original and validation cohorts, the classifier was reported to diagnose cytomegalovirus status with high specificity and sensitivity. Most TCR sequences were observed very rarely across donors, whereas some public TCRs were present in many individuals. In an earlier analysis of 500 to 650 of the donors, most TCR beta V segments appeared in productive rearrangements about 87% or about 30% of the time, broadly matching IMGT annotations. According to a later analysis, parvovirus B19, influenza, CMV and Epstein-Barr virus appeared linked to several top co-occurrence clusters. Linkage disequilibrium might explain the correlated functional status among segregating V segments, but an unknown experimental factor could not be excluded. Because counts were too low, roughly 18 rarely observed V segments, including chromosome 9 orphons, were left out of the earlier analysis of a few hundred of the donors. Assigning TCR associations to individual alleles was difficult when HLA alleles, especially DR and DQ, strongly co-occurred. The only immune exposure information available for the cohort was CMV serostatus. The study gave a list of some 150 TCR beta chains associated with cytomegalovirus. In vitro tests confirmed that three of the cytomegalovirus-associated TCR beta chains recognize cytomegalovirus antigens. Because some donors lacked HLA typing at each locus, the association tests relied only on the typed subset. In a later analysis, most CMV-associated TCR beta chains were found to appear HLA-restricted, with HLA associations seemingly driven largely by CMV exposure.

The cohort consisted of 670 or so healthy bone marrow donors. Cohort members were all nominally healthy when sampled, although unrecorded immune exposures were likely present. The donor tested CMV seropositive and was one of the 289 seropositive cohort members. A peripheral blood sample was collected from each donor, and TCR beta sequencing was performed on peripheral blood mononuclear cells. Genomic DNA was extracted from the blood cell samples with the Qiagen DNeasy Blood Extraction Kit. The library was built by means of the immunoSEQ multiplex PCR assay. The multiplex PCR relied on a mix of 60 forward primers for TCR Vbeta segments and 13 reverse primers for TCR Jbeta segments. A multiplex PCR assay on genomic DNA amplified the CDR3 region of rearranged TCR beta genes. On the Illumina HiSeq System, the amplified TCR beta libraries were sequenced as 87-base-pair reads. Per the authors' processing: A later analysis tallied 75 million to 95 million unique TCR beta chains across the 666 repertoires, and about 10 million of those chains were shared by two or more donors. A nearest-neighbor algorithm error-corrected the raw reads and collapsed the reads into unique sequences, merging closely related sequences to remove PCR and sequencing errors. Alignment of CDR3 sequences to IMGT reference sequences was used to assign V, D and J gene segments. Each retained sequence needed at least a six-nucleotide match to both a V gene segment and a J gene segment. Rearrangements were called productive when the CDR3 lacked stop codons and stayed in frame with V and J; all others were non-productive. Following IMGT convention, CDR3 was defined as the stretch from the second conserved V-encoded cysteine up to the conserved J-encoded phenylalanine. The earlier analysis of about 620 of the donors excluded sequences that lacked an unambiguous match to a single V gene segment. In an earlier analysis of 450 to 700 of the donors, V segments were called functional above 56.7% productive rearrangements and were called segregating when the between-donor standard deviation exceeded 5%. A statistical classification framework was built for diagnosing cytomegalovirus status from the catalog of TCR beta chain sequences. V and J gene assignment, in a later analysis, came from comparing TCR nucleotide sequences with IMGT/GENE-DB human TR gene sequences. A later analysis assigned CDR3 sequences and most-parsimonious VDJ recombination scenarios with the TCRdist pipeline. In a later analysis, every TCR beta chain was defined by the combination of its CDR3 amino acid sequence and its V-gene family, and reads without a unique V-gene family were dropped. In a later analysis, several hundred highly shared, low-generation-probability nucleotide sequences were removed to address suspected cross-contamination and a sequencing artifact. For each public chain, a later analysis derived a clonal expansion index from normalized ranks of inferred template counts within each repertoire. In a later analysis, generation probabilities were computed with a VDJ recombination model fitted to out-of-frame rearrangements, and the resulting probabilities were checked against IGoR. A later analysis scored TCR-TCR, TCR-HLA and TCR-CMV co-occurrence with hypergeometric tests, applying a repertoire-size bias correction to TCR pairs. A later analysis estimated false discovery rates by permuting HLA or CMV assignments 20 times. In a later analysis, co-occurring TCRs were grouped using DBSCAN, with TCRdist sequence similarity added in when clustering inside HLA-allele-positive subsets. Repertoires with fewer than 30,000 or more than 120,000 public chains, plus five repertoires with anomalous nucleotide sharing, were excluded from co-occurrence clustering. TCRdb provides this immuneACCESS table in a form limited to in-frame rearrangements. Some clones are lacking; in checked studies, under half of them reflect an unresolved V gene, and why the rest are absent is not known. The V and J calls and clone size come from that table; D and trimming were worked out from the DNA. The sample includes approximately 150,000 clones, with 75% to 90% observed a single time. Approximately 6.8% of the sample is held by the ten biggest clonotypes.

On this clone itself: What this receptor recognizes is not known. Base qualities are not recorded, but no much larger clone differs from it by a single base.

The material sequenced was PBMCs. Here the chain combines TRBV27 and TRBJ2-5; 9 central bases correspond to TRBD2. The TCR was taken from a man aged 25-45 years in good health and CMV-seropositive. At the DNA level, the sequence is TGTGCCAGCAGTAGAACTAGCGGGTCCCGAGGTGGGACCCAGTACTTC. It translates as CASSRTSGSRGGTQYF.